This TCR beta chain was documented in a study of blood T cell repertoires in COVID-19. Looking at the study overall: Sites in the United States, Italy and Spain provided acute and convalescent COVID-19 samples. T cells, B-cell-depleted T cells, or PBMCs supplied cDNA or gDNA.

In the source study's methods: Using reference gene primer amplification, nucleated cell counts were estimated. Measured with immunoSEQ multiplex PCR; TCRdb has only the in-frame clones, and not every one. The V and J calls and the clone size are those of that table, but D and trimming were determined from the DNA. The repertoire includes around 170,000 clones, around 72% of them detected once, and under 3.5% sits in the top ten. The receptor comes from a woman of 80 years or more with acute or convalescent COVID-19. The specimen was peripheral blood.

The CDR3, as DNA: TGTGCCAGCAGTGAACTAGCGGGAGACACCGGGGAGCTGTTTTTT. Translating gives CASSELAGDTGELFF. V gene TRBV27 combines with J gene TRBJ2-2; 11 nucleotides align to TRBD2. Germline V lookup: CDR1 MNHEY, CDR2 SMNVEV (reference sequence). The CDR3 has 15 residues. With 5 bases clipped from V and 3 bases from J, the junction kept 2 bases outside the gene matches.